The 15 T cell receptor beta chains reported below all come from one sample, sequenced in a study of T cell repertoires in cytomegalovirus infection. Their target antigens are unknown. TCRdb redid the calling of the reads with MiXCR, one entry per CDR3 protein. The sample has approximately 990,000 distinct CDR3 sequences, less than 40% seen once. Specimen: cultured CD8+ T cells from PBMCs, collected from culture after CMV antigen stimulation. These receptors were obtained from a human donor in good health (CMV status not recorded). Some clones in this sample may be carry-over from other donors' samples.

This clonotype appeared many times. The genes are TRBV7-9 and TRBJ2-1; weak D call: TRBD2 (6 bases). The CDR3 loop spans 17 amino acids. Germline CDR1 and CDR2: SEHNR and FQNEAQ (reference sequence). The V end was cut by 5 bases, the J end by 2 bases, with 19 bases between. The CDR3 DNA follows: TGTGCCAGCAGCATGACCGGAAAAGGACTAACCTACAATGAGCAGTTCTTC. Translation gives CASSMTGKGLTYNEQFF. Together with reference TRBV7-9 and TRBJ2-1, the CDR3 gives the full variable domain: DTGVSQNPRHKITKRGQNVTFRCDPISEHNRLYWYRQTLGQGPEFLTYFQNEAQLEKSRLLSDRFSAERPKGSFSTLEIQRTEQGDSAMYLCASSMTGKGLTYNEQFFGPGTRLTVL.

The rearrangement links TRBV19 to TRBJ2-7, with D uncertain. Germline V gives CDR1 LNHDA, CDR2 SQIVND (reference sequence). This CDR3 spans 13 amino acids. Trimming pared 3 bases from V and 2 bases from J, leaving 8 bases between. The CDR3 coding sequence is TGTGCCAGTAGTATGCGGCAAGCCTACGAGCAGTACTTC. This translates into CASSMRQAYEQYF.

The chain carries TRBV10-2 and TRBJ1-1; 7 nucleotides agree with TRBD1. Germline CDR1 and CDR2: WSHSY and SAAADI. V shed 8 bases and J 3 bases; nucleotides not matched to a gene: 12. This CDR3 has 15 amino acids. The CDR3 DNA sequence: TGCGCCAGCGGCGACCTGACAGGGACCTACACTGAAGCTTTCTTT. Residues: CASGDLTGTYTEAFF.

This clonotype came up many times. The gene calls are TRBV12-3 or TRBV12-4 and TRBJ2-5, with D possibly being TRBD2 (5 bases). The V end was cut by 5 bases, the J end by 7 bases, with 8 bases between. CDR3 length equals 11 residues. CDR3 bases: TGTGCCAGCAGTCCCAGCGGGACCCAGTACTTC. This translates into CASSPSGTQYF.

The rearrangement links TRBV6-6 to TRBJ2-1; TRBD1 agrees at 12 bases. V gave up 9 bases and J gave up 9 bases; unmatched junction bases: 15. Germline V gene lookup returns CDR1 MNHNY and CDR2 SVGAGI (reference sequence). The CDR3 is 16 amino acids. The CDR3 coding sequence is TGTGCCAGTCCTCCCCTCCGGGACAGGGGGCATGGTGAGCAGTTCTTC. Amino acids: CASPPLRDRGHGEQFF.

This sequence joins TRBV7-9 and TRBJ1-3; no clear D gene. Germline CDR1 and CDR2: SEHNR and FQNEAQ (reference sequence). The CDR3 is 13 amino acids. Trimming left V 5 bases short and J 8 bases short, with 13 bases between. CDR3 residues: CASSVALSDTIYF. In DNA, the CDR3 is TGTGCCAGCAGCGTGGCGTTGTCGGACACCATATATTTT.

In this sample, this clonotype turned up many times. This chain uses TRBV7-2 with TRBJ1-5; D gene uncertain. The CDR3 totals 16 residues. V shed 3 bases and J shed 3 bases, with 15 bases lying between them. CDR1 is SGHTA, CDR2 FQGNSA, per germline. CDR3 DNA sequence: TGTGCCAGCAGCTTGAGGGCAGCCGGGCCCAATCAGCCCCAGCATTTT. This encodes CASSLRAAGPNQPQHF.

This clonotype was seen repeatedly, ten times or more. The rearrangement links TRBV20-1 to TRBJ1-3; tentative D call: TRBD1 (5 bases). V was pared by 5 bases and J by 0 bases, with 14 bases between. This CDR3 contains 15 residues. Looked up from germline, CDR1 is DFQATT and CDR2 is SNEGSKA (reference sequence). CDR3 residues: CSADGGVGSGNTIYF. The CDR3 DNA reads as TGCAGTGCTGATGGGGGGGTAGGCTCTGGAAACACCATATATTTT.

This clonotype appeared a few times. The rearrangement links TRBV24-1 to TRBJ2-3; 15 bases align to TRBD2. Germline trimming cut 9 bases from V and 3 bases from J; bases unmatched to any gene: 12. Germline CDR1 KGHDR, CDR2 SFDVKD. The CDR3 loop spans 18 amino acids. The CDR3 reads CATSVGLAGGGRTDTQYF. The CDR3 region has the DNA TGTGCCACCTCAGTGGGACTAGCGGGGGGAGGAAGGACAGATACGCAGTATTTT.

The chain employs TRBV7-9 and TRBJ2-2; weak D call: TRBD1 (6 bases). CDR1 and CDR2 (germline): SEHNR, FQNEAQ (reference sequence). Between the trimmed V and J ends, which lost 5 bases and 5 bases, there was a span of 15 bases. The CDR3 loop spans 15 amino acids. The CDR3 sequence: CASSQGRLLTGELFF. For the CDR3, the DNA is TGTGCCAGCAGCCAGGGGCGGCTATTGACCGGGGAGCTGTTTTTT.

The CDR3 bases are TGTGCCAGCAGCCAGCACGGTAATGAAAAACTGTTTTTT. Translated, it gives CASSQHGNEKLFF. The chain joins TRBV7-6 to TRBJ1-4; no firm D call. This CDR3 region has 13 residues. Trimming took off 5 bases at V and 4 bases at J, with 8 bases between the two ends. Germline CDR1 is SGHVS and CDR2 is FNYEAQ.

V is TRBV19 and J is TRBJ2-1, with 11 positions matching TRBD2. V shed 1 base and J 4 bases; nucleotides not matched to a gene: 3. The CDR3 loop spans 16 amino acids. Looked up from germline, CDR1 is LNHDA and CDR2 is SQIVND (reference sequence). CDR3 DNA: TGTGCCAGTAGTATAGTGACTAGCGGGGCGTACAATGAGCAGTTCTTC. Translating it yields CASSIVTSGAYNEQFF.

The rearrangement links TRBV5-6 to TRBJ1-2; D not certain. Trimming took off 0 bases at V and 10 bases at J, with 7 bases between the two ends. Germline V lookup: CDR1 SGHDT, CDR2 YYEEEE. There are 11 residues in the CDR3. CDR3 region: CASSLGSLYTF. DNA of the CDR3: TGTGCCAGCAGCTTGGGCAGCCTCTACACCTTC.

This clonotype was seen a few times. The germline gene is not matched at one end of the junction; a read error may be the cause. This chain links TRBV27 with TRBJ2-1, with TRBD2 identical over 9 bases. Germline CDR1 reads MNHEY; CDR2 reads SMNVEV (reference sequence). CDR3 length: 15 amino acids. The CDR3 DNA sequence: TGTGGCAGCAGCAAGCGGGGGGATCTCACGGATGAGCAGTTCTTC. Its translation: CGSSKRGDLTDEQFF.

The chain combines TRBV5-6 with TRBJ2-6; D possibly corresponds to TRBD1 (5 bases). Germline CDR1 is SGHDT and CDR2 is YYEEEE. Trimming cost V 1 base and J 0 bases, with 20 bases left between them. The CDR3 runs 20 residues. CDR3 nucleotide sequence: TGTGCCAGCAGCTTGTGGGCAGGGTCCACTCACCCCTCTGGGGCCAACGTCCTGACTTTC. Translation: CASSLWAGSTHPSGANVLTF.